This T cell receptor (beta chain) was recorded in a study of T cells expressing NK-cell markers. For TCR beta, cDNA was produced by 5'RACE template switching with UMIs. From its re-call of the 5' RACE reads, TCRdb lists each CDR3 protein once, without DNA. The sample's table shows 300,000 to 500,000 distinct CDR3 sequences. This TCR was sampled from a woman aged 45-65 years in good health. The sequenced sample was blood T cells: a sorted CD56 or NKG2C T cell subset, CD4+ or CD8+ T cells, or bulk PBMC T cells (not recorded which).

CDR3 loop: CASTSPPGLAPGTSTDTQYF. The rearrangement links TRBV5-1 to TRBJ2-3; no DNA is available, so the TRBD2 call from TCRdb remains unchecked. Germline V gene data show CDR1 as SGHRS and CDR2 as YFSETQ. The length of the CDR3 is 20 residues.